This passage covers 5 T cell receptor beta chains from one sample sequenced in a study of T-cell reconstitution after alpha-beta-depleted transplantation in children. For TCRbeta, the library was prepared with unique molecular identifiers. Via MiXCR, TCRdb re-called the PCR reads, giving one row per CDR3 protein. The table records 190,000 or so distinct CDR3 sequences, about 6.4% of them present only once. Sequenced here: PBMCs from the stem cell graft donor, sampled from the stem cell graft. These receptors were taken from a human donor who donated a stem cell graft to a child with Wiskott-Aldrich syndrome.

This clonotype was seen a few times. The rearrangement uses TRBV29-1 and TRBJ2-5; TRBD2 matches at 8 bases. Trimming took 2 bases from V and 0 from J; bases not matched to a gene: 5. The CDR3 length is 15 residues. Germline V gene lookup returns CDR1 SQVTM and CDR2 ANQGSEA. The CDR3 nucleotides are TGCAGCGTTGAACCCGGGGGGGCGTACCAAGAGACCCAGTACTTC. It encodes CSVEPGGAYQETQYF. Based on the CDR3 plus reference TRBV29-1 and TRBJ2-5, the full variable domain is SAVISQKPSRDICQRGTSLTIQCQVDSQVTMMFWYRQQPGQSLTLIATANQGSEATYESGFVIDKFPISRPNLTFSTLTVSNMSPEDSSIYLCSVEPGGAYQETQYFGPGTRLLVL.

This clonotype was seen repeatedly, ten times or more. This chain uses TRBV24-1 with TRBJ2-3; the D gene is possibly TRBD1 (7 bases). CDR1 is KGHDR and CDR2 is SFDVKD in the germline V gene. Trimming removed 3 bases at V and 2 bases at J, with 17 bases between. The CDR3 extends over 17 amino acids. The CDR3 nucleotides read TGTGCCACCAGTGATCCCCAGGGGGACTTTAACACAGATACGCAGTATTTT. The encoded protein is CATSDPQGDFNTDTQYF.

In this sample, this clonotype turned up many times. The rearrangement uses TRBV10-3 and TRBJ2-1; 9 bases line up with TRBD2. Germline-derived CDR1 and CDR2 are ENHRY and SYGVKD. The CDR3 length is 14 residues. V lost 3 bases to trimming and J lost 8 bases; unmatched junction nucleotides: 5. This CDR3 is CAISEQREADEQFF. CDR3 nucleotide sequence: TGTGCCATCAGTGAACAGCGGGAGGCGGATGAGCAGTTCTTC.

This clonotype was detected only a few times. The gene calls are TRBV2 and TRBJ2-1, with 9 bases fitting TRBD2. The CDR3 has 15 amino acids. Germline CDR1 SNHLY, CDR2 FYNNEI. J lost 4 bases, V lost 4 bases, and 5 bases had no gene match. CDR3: CASSAPSGAYNEQFF. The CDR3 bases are TGTGCCAGCAGTGCGCCTAGCGGGGCATACAATGAGCAGTTCTTC. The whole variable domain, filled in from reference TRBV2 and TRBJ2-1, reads EPEVTQTPSHQVTQMGQEVILRCVPISNHLYFYWYRQILGQKVEFLVSFYNNEISEKSEIFDDQFSVERPDGSNFTLKIRSTKLEDSAMYFCASSAPSGAYNEQFFGPGTRLTVL.

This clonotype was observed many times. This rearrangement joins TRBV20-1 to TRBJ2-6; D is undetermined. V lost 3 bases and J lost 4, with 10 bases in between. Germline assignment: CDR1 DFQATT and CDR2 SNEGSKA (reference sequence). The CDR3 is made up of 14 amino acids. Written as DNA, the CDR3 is TGCAGTGCTAGCCGTTACGGAGGGGCCAACGTCCTGACTTTC. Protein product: CSASRYGGANVLTF.